A single T cell receptor beta chain is shown here with its context. This sample stems from a study of cytomegalovirus exposure and HLA in healthy donors. For the study at large: There were 75 million to 95 million unique TCRs (from HLA-typed donors) in an early data release.

PCR primers comprised 60 Vbeta and 13 Jbeta primers. Method: immunoSEQ multiplex PCR; TCRdb's copy keeps in-frame clones and lacks some. In the table there are 220,000 or so clones, about 70% of which are singletons. CDR3 length: 14 residues. Per germline, CDR1 SEHNR and CDR2 FQNEAQ (reference sequence). Trimming took 3 bases from V and 7 from J, leaving 13 bases between them. The chain is built from TRBV7-9 and TRBJ1-5; D remains ambiguous. What was sequenced was PBMCs. The clonotype originates from a woman younger than 45 in good health and CMV-seronegative. In DNA form, the CDR3 reads TGTGCCAGCAGCTTTGAGCGACCCCAACAGCCCCAGCATTTT. Its translation is CASSFERPQQPQHF.